These T cell receptor beta chains were read from a single sample in a study of beta chain features in type 1 diabetes. The method was immunoSEQ multiplex PCR; TCRdb's version includes in-frame clones alone and lacks a portion of them. Among about 650,000 clones listed, 9.5% to 15% were seen once. Sample: naive CD4+ T cells from blood. The receptors originated from a man aged 25-45 years with type 1 diabetes. The CDR3 runs from the conserved cysteine through the conserved F or W. D genes are given only for firm matches. Size is omitted from some rows. Given values are once, few, many or a class for expanded clones.

d_call	cdr3_length	j_call	v_call	clone_size	cdr3_nt	cdr3_aa
TRBD1	14	TRBJ1-2	TRBV30	NA	TGTGCCTCCACCCCCGACAGGGGGAACTATGGCTACACCTTC	CASTPDRGNYGYTF
NA	12	TRBJ2-7	TRBV30	few	TGTGCCTGGAGTGTACTCAGCTACGAGCAGTACTTC	CAWSVLSYEQYF
NA	15	TRBJ2-1	TRBV11-2	few	TGTGCCAGCAGCTTTTCGCGTGGGGGCTACAATGAGCAGTTCTTC	CASSFSRGGYNEQFF
TRBD1	14	TRBJ2-7	TRBV7-8	NA	TGTGCCAGCAGCGCCGACAGGGTTGGATACGAGCAGTACTTC	CASSADRVGYEQYF
NA	14	TRBJ2-7	TRBV14	NA	TGTGCCAGCAGCCCGTCCGGAGGGGCCCACGAGCAGTACTTC	CASSPSGGAHEQYF
NA	11	TRBJ2-7	TRBV30	NA	TGTGCCTGGATCGGCTCCTACGAGCAGTACTTC	CAWIGSYEQYF
NA	14	TRBJ2-1	TRBV19	NA	TGTGCCAGTAATCGAGAGACTATCTACAATGAGCAGTTCTTC	CASNRETIYNEQFF
NA	13	TRBJ2-4	TRBV6-1	few	TGTGCCAGCGCCCATACAGGCAAAAACATTCAGTACTTC	CASAHTGKNIQYF
TRBD1	13	TRBJ2-7	TRBV5-1	NA	TGCGCCAGCAGCTCAACAGGGGAACACGAGCAGTACTTC	CASSSTGEHEQYF
TRBD1	16	TRBJ1-5	TRBV6-6	NA	TGTGCCAGCAGCCAACTTACAGGGGATAGCAATCAGCCCCAGCATTTT	CASSQLTGDSNQPQHF
NA	12	TRBJ1-1	TRBV15	NA	TGTGCCACCAGCAGAGTGGGAACTGAAGCTTTCTTT	CATSRVGTEAFF